This passage covers 16 T cell receptor beta chains from one sample sequenced in a study of technical replicates of blood from a handful of donors. Using immunoSEQ multiplex PCR, the repertoire was profiled, and TCRdb retains in-frame clones only, with some absent. The repertoire consists of roughly 80,000 clones, with about 94% occurring once and the leading ten covering 0.38%. Sequenced: T cells isolated from PBMCs. The receptors here all came from a human donor in good health.

The chain recombines TRBV28 with TRBJ1-2, with TRBD1 matching over 8 bases. Germline CDR1 is MDHEN and CDR2 is SYDVKM. The V and J ends lost 6 bases and 6 bases, in that order; junction bases with no gene match: 12. CDR3 length: 15 residues. The CDR3 region has the DNA TGTGCCAGCAGCCTACCTCGGACAGGGCCGGATGGCTACACCTTC. This gives the protein CASSLPRTGPDGYTF.

The gene calls are TRBV6-6 and TRBJ1-1; D perhaps matches TRBD1 (5 bases). The germline V gene has CDR1 MNHNY and CDR2 SVGAGI (reference sequence). This CDR3 has 14 residues. V was clipped by 2 bases and J by 6 bases, with 13 bases between them. Here the CDR3 DNA reads TGTGCCAGCAGTTACGGCGGGGGGTGGGCTGAAGCTTTCTTT. Its protein product is CASSYGGGWAEAFF.

The genes are TRBV28 and TRBJ1-4; no clear D gene. The CDR3 has 15 residues. Germline loops: CDR1 MDHEN, CDR2 SYDVKM. With 2 bases removed from V and 8 bases from J, the gap between germline ends came to 15 bases. For the CDR3, the DNA is TGTGCCAGCAGTTTAGTCGGCTCAGCGAACGAAAAACTGTTTTTT. This codes for CASSLVGSANEKLFF.

The chain recombines TRBV5-6 with TRBJ1-1; no definite D call. Germline V gene data show CDR1 as SGHDT and CDR2 as YYEEEE. Trimming left V 0 bases short and J 7 bases short, with 10 bases between. The CDR3 consists of 13 residues. CDR3 DNA: TGTGCCAGCAGCTTGGGTTCTACGGTTGAAGCTTTCTTT. Protein product: CASSLGSTVEAFF.

This chain connects TRBV19 to TRBJ2-5; D may be TRBD2 (6 bases). Germline lookup yields CDR1 LNHDA and CDR2 SQIVND (reference sequence). CDR3 size: 13 residues. Trimming took off 8 bases at V and 0 bases at J, with 10 bases between the two ends. CDR3 amino acids: CASAGQDQETQYF. The CDR3 nucleotides are TGTGCCAGTGCGGGGCAGGACCAAGAGACCCAGTACTTC.

V is TRBV7-3 and J is TRBJ2-1, with 7 bases that match TRBD1. The CDR3 extends over 13 amino acids. Germline assignment: CDR1 SGHTA and CDR2 FQGTGA. Germline trimming cut 4 bases from V and 9 bases from J; bases unmatched to any gene: 6. The CDR3 DNA follows: TGTGCCAGCAGCTACCAGGGGGTTACTGAGCAGTTCTTC. Amino acid sequence: CASSYQGVTEQFF.

V is TRBV29-1 and J is TRBJ2-7; possible D gene TRBD1, 6 bases. Trimming stripped 5 bases from V and 0 bases from J, with 14 bases between. The germline gives CDR1 SQVTM, CDR2 ANQGSEA. The CDR3 loop spans 14 amino acids. The CDR3 sequence: CSVLQGLPSYEQYF. DNA for the CDR3: TGCAGCGTTCTACAGGGCTTACCCTCCTACGAGCAGTACTTC.

The rearrangement joins TRBV15 to TRBJ1-4, with 7 bases matching TRBD1. Germline CDR1 reads LNHNV; CDR2 reads YYDKDF (reference sequence). Trimming cost V 2 bases and J 5 bases; bases outside gene matches: 2. The CDR3 is 14 amino acids. In DNA, the CDR3 is TGTGCCACCAGCAGACGACAGGGCAATGAAAAACTGTTTTTT. The encoded protein is CATSRRQGNEKLFF.

The chain uses TRBV7-2 and TRBJ2-4, with TRBD1 matching over 10 bases. Germline CDR1 SGHTA, CDR2 FQGNSA. The J segment lost 6 bases and the V segment lost 5 bases, leaving 7 bases of the junction unmatched. The CDR3 extends over 15 amino acids. CDR3 nucleotide sequence: TGTGCCAGCAGCAGACAGGGGGCCGAGGGAAACATTCAGTACTTC. As protein: CASSRQGAEGNIQYF. The full variable domain, its missing parts supplied by reference TRBV7-2 and TRBJ2-4, is GAGVSQSPSNKVTEKGKDVELRCDPISGHTALYWYRQSLGQGLEFLIYFQGNSAPDKSGLPSDRFSAERTGGSVSTLTIQRTQQEDSAVYLCASSRQGAEGNIQYFGAGTRLSVL.

CDR3 sequence reads: CASSLAGTHSGNTIYF. The CDR3 nucleotides are TGTGCCAGCAGCTTAGCGGGCACTCACTCTGGAAACACCATATATTTT. The chain carries TRBV7-8 and TRBJ1-3, with unresolved D. V was cut by 0 bases and J by 0 bases, with 9 bases left in between. The CDR3 covers 16 residues. Germline CDR1 SGHVS, CDR2 FQNEAQ. Full variable domain (missing parts from reference TRBV7-8 and TRBJ1-3): GAGVSQSPRYKVAKRGQDVALRCDPISGHVSLFWYQQALGQGPEFLTYFQNEAQLDKSGLPSDRFFAERPEGSVSTLKIQRTQQEDSAVYLCASSLAGTHSGNTIYFGEGSWLTVV.

This chain connects TRBV11-1 to TRBJ1-1; 9 nucleotides agree with TRBD1. The germline V gene has CDR1 SGHAT and CDR2 FQDESV (reference sequence). This CDR3 is 15 amino acids long. V trimming: 3 bases; J trimming: 1 base; junction bases outside the gene matches: 3. The CDR3 spells CASSLSTGGNTEAFF. The CDR3 nucleotides read TGTGCCAGCAGCTTGTCGACAGGGGGGAACACTGAAGCTTTCTTT.

The CDR3 loop reads CASSGAGHFDTGELFF. CDR3 nucleotides: TGTGCCAGCAGTGGAGCGGGACACTTCGACACCGGGGAGCTGTTTTTT. The chain couples TRBV25-1 to TRBJ2-2; maybe TRBD2 (7 bases). The V end was cut by 4 bases, the J end by 3 bases, with 15 bases between. The CDR3 is 16 amino acids. Germline V lookup: CDR1 MGHDK, CDR2 SYGVNS.

CDR3 in amino acids: CASSPTSGMGTDTQYF. The CDR3 DNA is TGTGCCAGCAGTCCTACTAGCGGGATGGGCACAGATACGCAGTATTTT. This sequence joins TRBV28 and TRBJ2-3; 10 bases fit TRBD2. With 5 bases clipped from V and 1 base from J, the junction kept 6 bases outside the gene matches. Germline V gene sequence: CDR1 MDHEN, CDR2 SYDVKM. CDR3 length: 16 amino acids. The full variable domain, in which reference TRBV28 and TRBJ2-3 provide the parts outside the CDR3, is DVKVTQSSRYLVKRTGEKVFLECVQDMDHENMFWYRQDPGLGLRLIYFSYDVKMKEKGDIPEGYSVSREKKERFSLILESASTNQTSMYLCASSPTSGMGTDTQYFGPGTRLTVL.

V gene TRBV6-5 combines with J gene TRBJ1-2; the D is unclear. Germline CDR1 reads MNHEY; CDR2 reads SVGAGI. The CDR3 has 14 amino acids. V was shortened by 6 bases and J by 9 bases, with 20 bases between the two germline ends. The CDR3 here is CASSRGGGGWSYTF. As DNA, the CDR3 is TGTGCCAGCAGCCGGGGAGGCGGTGGATGGAGCTACACCTTC.

The chain combines TRBV29-1 with TRBJ2-7; maybe TRBD2 (5 bases). There are 13 residues in the CDR3. The V end lost 0 bases, the J end lost 6 bases, and 12 bases lay between the germline ends. Germline-derived CDR1 and CDR2 are SQVTM and ANQGSEA. DNA of the CDR3: TGCAGCGTTGAAGATGAAGGGAGCGGCGAGCAGTACTTC. Protein: CSVEDEGSGEQYF.

This rearrangement joins TRBV7-8 to TRBJ2-2; 7 bases agree with TRBD2. Looked up from germline, CDR1 is SGHVS and CDR2 is FQNEAQ. V shed 0 bases, J shed 2 bases, and the junction held 3 bases outside the gene matches. The CDR3 runs to 16 residues. CDR3 amino acids: CASSLAPAGNTGELFF. The DNA for the CDR3 is TGTGCCAGCAGCTTAGCACCAGCGGGAAACACCGGGGAGCTGTTTTTT.